This passage covers 19 T cell receptor beta chains from one sample sequenced in a study of Ad26.COV2.S vaccination and SARS-CoV-2 variants. TCRdb keeps only in-frame clones here, not all; method: immunoSEQ multiplex PCR. The sample contains 440,000 or so clones, around 90% of which appear only once. The sample's treatment: some 20 received Ad26.COV2.S at low or high dose, single or two shots; roughly five received placebo; per-sample allocation not given. Repertoires come from day 63 after the first vaccine or placebo injection. Specimen: peripheral blood, collected in a trial of Ad26.COV2.S vaccine versus placebo. Every receptor here comes from a person aged 18-65 years who received the Ad26.COV2.S COVID-19 vaccine or a placebo.

This chain joins TRBV2 and TRBJ1-3, with D uncertain. The CDR3 is made up of 12 amino acids. The ends were cut back, 6 bases at V and 1 base at J, with 4 bases in the middle. Germline V gene sequence: CDR1 SNHLY, CDR2 FYNNEI. The CDR3 loop is CASSVSGNTIYF. CDR3 DNA sequence: TGTGCCAGCAGCGTTTCTGGAAACACCATATATTTT.

V gene TRBV13 combines with J gene TRBJ2-7; 9 nucleotides line up with TRBD1. CDR3 length: 15 residues. J was trimmed by 7 bases and V by 4 bases; bases with no gene match: 11. Germline V gene lookup returns CDR1 PRHDT and CDR2 FYEKMQ (reference sequence). The CDR3 region has the DNA TGTGCCAGCAGCTCCACCGGGACAGGGTTCCCGGAGCAGTACTTC. It is translated as CASSSTGTGFPEQYF. Combining the CDR3 with reference TRBV13 and TRBJ2-7 gives the whole variable domain AAGVIQSPRHLIKEKRETATLKCYPIPRHDTVYWYQQGPGQDPQFLISFYEKMQSDKGSIPDRFSAQQFSDYHSELNMSSLELGDSALYFCASSSTGTGFPEQYFGPGTRLTVT.

V and J are TRBV15 and TRBJ2-1, with D tentatively TRBD2 (6 bases). The V end was cut by 1 base, the J end by 8 bases, with 15 bases between. The CDR3 length is 15 residues. Germline V CDR1 and CDR2: LNHNV, YYDKDF (reference sequence). The CDR3 protein is CATSRAVLAGHEQFF. The CDR3 DNA reads as TGTGCCACCAGCAGAGCGGTCCTGGCGGGGCATGAGCAGTTCTTC. Combining the CDR3 with reference TRBV15 and TRBJ2-1 gives the whole variable domain DAMVIQNPRYQVTQFGKPVTLSCSQTLNHNVMYWYQQKSSQAPKLLFHYYDKDFNNEADTPDNFQSRRPNTSFCFLDIRSPGLGDTAMYLCATSRAVLAGHEQFFGPGTRLTVL.

The rearrangement joins TRBV6-2 or TRBV6-3 to TRBJ1-5; D unresolved. V was clipped by 4 bases and J by 3 bases, with 10 bases between them. This CDR3 is 14 amino acids long. Germline V gene lookup returns CDR1 MNHEY and CDR2 SVGEGT. DNA of the CDR3: TGTGCCAGCAGTTCCGGCCGGTTCAATCAGCCCCAGCATTTT. It encodes CASSSGRFNQPQHF.

The chain recombines TRBV18 with TRBJ2-2; 15 bases are shared with TRBD2. Losses at the gene ends were 3 bases for V and 0 bases for J; bases not matched to a gene: 11. The CDR3 totals 21 residues. Per the germline V gene, CDR1 is KGHSH and CDR2 is LQKENI. Written as DNA, the CDR3 is TGTGCCAGCTCACCGAGGAGGACTAGCGGGAGGGCATACGCGAACACCGGGGAGCTGTTTTTT. It yields the protein CASSPRRTSGRAYANTGELFF.

The rearrangement joins TRBV7-9 to TRBJ2-4; either TRBD1 or TRBD2 may fit D (5 bases each). The CDR3 is made up of 13 amino acids. Trimming left V 1 base short and J 7 bases short, with 8 bases between. Germline lookup yields CDR1 SEHNR and CDR2 FQNEAQ (reference sequence). The CDR3 nucleotides read TGTGCCAGCAGCTTAGTCGGGGACAACATTCAGTACTTC. It encodes CASSLVGDNIQYF.

This clone was observed a single time. The gene calls are TRBV7-3 and TRBJ2-2, with 8 bases fitting TRBD2. The CDR3 has 15 residues. Germline assignment: CDR1 SGHTA and CDR2 FQGTGA. The trim removed 5 bases at V and 0 bases at J, leaving 2 bases unmatched. The CDR3 sequence: CASSQGLANTGELFF. The CDR3 DNA reads as TGTGCCAGCAGCCAGGGACTAGCGAACACCGGGGAGCTGTTTTTT.

V usage is TRBV27 and J usage is TRBJ1-4, with 7 positions matching TRBD1. CDR1 and CDR2 from the germline V gene are MNHEY and SMNVEV (reference sequence). The CDR3 spans 14 residues. The trim removed 6 bases at V and 7 bases at J, leaving 8 bases unmatched. In DNA form, the CDR3 reads TGTGCCAGCAGGCCCGGGACAGCCCCTGAAAAACTGTTTTTT. Translating gives CASRPGTAPEKLFF. Combining the CDR3 with reference TRBV27 and TRBJ1-4 gives the whole variable domain EAQVTQNPRYLITVTGKKLTVTCSQNMNHEYMSWYRQDPGLGLRQIYYSMNVEVTDKGDVPEGYKVSRKEKRNFPLILESPSPNQTSLYFCASRPGTAPEKLFFGSGTQLSVL.

The chain joins TRBV27 to TRBJ2-7, with TRBD1 matching 7 bases. This CDR3 spans 15 amino acids. Unmatched junction bases numbered 10, after V lost 5 bases and J lost 3 bases. The V gene's germline CDR1 is MNHEY and CDR2 SMNVEV (reference sequence). The CDR3 here is CASSKLGQASYEQYF. In DNA, the CDR3 is TGTGCCAGCAGTAAACTCGGACAGGCTAGCTACGAGCAGTACTTC.

This chain connects TRBV9 to TRBJ1-4; 8 bases are shared with TRBD1. This CDR3 region has 15 residues. The junction had 6 bases not matched to a gene; V was cut back by 4 bases and J by 4 bases. Per the germline V gene, CDR1 is SGDLS and CDR2 is YYNGEE. CDR3 sequence: CASSYRQGFNEKLFF. The CDR3 region has the DNA TGTGCCAGCAGCTACCGACAGGGGTTTAATGAAAAACTGTTTTTT.

The chain couples TRBV30 to TRBJ1-5; TRBD1 agrees at 7 bases. CDR1 and CDR2 from the germline V gene are GTSNPN and SVGIG (reference sequence). V was clipped by 1 base and J by 6 bases; unmatched bases: 3. The CDR3 has 13 residues. The CDR3 here is CAWSAQGGQPQHF. CDR3 coding DNA: TGTGCCTGGAGTGCGCAGGGGGGTCAGCCCCAGCATTTT. Using reference TRBV30 and TRBJ1-5 for the parts outside the CDR3, the full variable domain is SQTIHQWPATLVQPVGSPLSLECTVEGTSNPNLYWYRQAAGRGLQLLFYSVGIGQISSEVPQNLSASRPQDRQFILSSKKLLLSDSGFYLCAWSAQGGQPQHFGDGTRLSIL.

The V gene is TRBV28, the J gene TRBJ1-1, with TRBD1 as a possible D gene (5 bases). This CDR3 has 15 amino acids. V was cut by 3 bases and J by 1 base, with 12 bases left in between. The V gene's germline CDR1 is MDHEN and CDR2 SYDVKM. The chain's CDR3 is CASSFVRGGNTEAFF. The CDR3 DNA reads TGTGCCAGCAGTTTTGTTAGGGGCGGGAACACTGAAGCTTTCTTT. The full variable domain, with the rest looked up from reference TRBV28 and TRBJ1-1, is DVKVTQSSRYLVKRTGEKVFLECVQDMDHENMFWYRQDPGLGLRLIYFSYDVKMKEKGDIPEGYSVSREKKERFSLILESASTNQTSMYLCASSFVRGGNTEAFFGQGTRLTVV.

The chain recombines TRBV13 with TRBJ2-7, with 7 positions matching TRBD2. CDR1 PRHDT and CDR2 FYEKMQ come from the germline V gene (reference sequence). The length of the CDR3 is 13 residues. The V and J ends lost 0 bases and 5 bases, in that order; junction bases with no gene match: 1. The chain's CDR3 is CASSLGGRDEQYF. CDR3 DNA: TGTGCCAGCAGCTTAGGGGGGAGGGACGAGCAGTACTTC.

The CDR3 region is CASSIGGILYNEQFF. In DNA, the CDR3 is TGTGCCAGTAGTATCGGGGGGATCCTTTACAATGAGCAGTTCTTC. The J gene is TRBJ2-1, the V gene TRBV19, with 7 bases matching TRBD2. This CDR3 region has 15 residues. Looked up from germline, CDR1 is LNHDA and CDR2 is SQIVND (reference sequence). Trimming removed 3 bases from V and 4 bases from J; junction bases left unmatched: 6.

The chain joins TRBV6-6 to TRBJ1-2, with no clear D. V lost 5 bases and J 5 bases, leaving 12 bases between the germline ends. The CDR3 extends over 13 amino acids. In germline, CDR1 is MNHNY, CDR2 SVGAGI (reference sequence). CDR3 DNA: TGTGCCAGCAGTACAGACTCCAGTTATGGCTACACCTTC. Translated: CASSTDSSYGYTF.

J is TRBJ2-2 and V is TRBV11-3; 8 bases are shared with TRBD2. This CDR3 has 18 amino acids. The V and J ends lost 4 bases and 2 bases, in that order; junction bases with no gene match: 12. Germline CDR1 and CDR2: SGHNT and YENEEA. CDR3 sequence reads: CASSSGSGRGGNTGELFF. CDR3 sequence (DNA): TGTGCCAGCAGCTCTGGGTCCGGACGGGGGGGAAACACCGGGGAGCTGTTTTTT.

J is TRBJ2-3 and V is TRBV2; D not resolved. The V gene's germline CDR1 is SNHLY and CDR2 FYNNEI. The CDR3 is 13 residues long. The germline V and J ends were trimmed by 4 bases and 6 bases, with 11 bases remaining between them. CDR3 DNA: TGTGCCAGCAGTGTGGGGTTTCGGGATACGCAGTATTTT. Its protein product is CASSVGFRDTQYF.

This rearrangement joins TRBV7-2 to TRBJ2-7; no clear D. There are 11 residues in the CDR3. Trimming took 5 bases from V and 5 from J, leaving 7 bases between them. Germline CDR1 is SGHTA and CDR2 is FQGNSA. CDR3 sequence: CASSAQHEQYF. The CDR3 nucleotides read TGTGCCAGCAGCGCGCAGCACGAGCAGTACTTC. Full variable domain (missing parts from reference TRBV7-2 and TRBJ2-7): GAGVSQSPSNKVTEKGKDVELRCDPISGHTALYWYRQSLGQGLEFLIYFQGNSAPDKSGLPSDRFSAERTGGSVSTLTIQRTQQEDSAVYLCASSAQHEQYFGPGTRLTVT.

This rearrangement joins TRBV27 to TRBJ2-3; 9 bases match TRBD2. The CDR3 has 17 amino acids. The V gene end was trimmed by 4 bases and the J gene end by 1 base; junction bases not matched to a gene: 9. The germline V gene encodes CDR1 MNHEY and CDR2 SMNVEV (reference sequence). The chain's CDR3 is CASSWRTRTSGTDTQYF. The CDR3 DNA sequence: TGTGCCAGCAGTTGGCGAACGAGGACTAGCGGCACAGATACGCAGTATTTT.